The rows below give T cell receptor beta chains drawn from one sample of a study of PD-1 blockade in classical Hodgkin lymphoma. Libraries were prepared by immunoSEQ multiplex PCR; TCRdb keeps only in-frame clonotypes and omits some of them. The repertoire includes 20,000 to 25,000 clones, roughly 80% of them detected once, and roughly a sixth sits in the top ten. The sequences come from peripheral blood mononuclear cells (PBMCs), collected before the second cycle of nivolumab. The receptors were sampled from a human donor with classical Hodgkin lymphoma. Each CDR3 is given with its conserved first and last residue. D genes are given only for firm matches. Clone size appears in some rows only: once, few, many, or a class for an expanded clone.

v_call,j_call,clone_size,d_call,cdr3_nt,cdr3_aa
TRBV28,TRBJ2-5,NA,TRBD2,TGTGCCAGCAGTTTACCCCCGGCGGGAGAGGAGACCCAGTACTTC,CASSLPPAGEETQYF
TRBV28,TRBJ2-5,NA,TRBD2,TGTGCCAGCAGTGCTGGACTAGCGTTGGGGAGAGAGACCCAGTACTTC,CASSAGLALGRETQYF
TRBV19,TRBJ1-5,NA,NA,TGTGCCAGTAGAAGGACAGATAATCAGCCCCAGCATTTT,CASRRTDNQPQHF
TRBV6-5,TRBJ1-2,medium-sized,NA,TGTGCCAGCAGTTATCAGGAAAGCTACACCTTC,CASSYQESYTF
TRBV5-5,TRBJ1-2,NA,NA,TGTGCCAGCAGCCGGGGGGTAGTTGGTGGATATGGCTACACCTTC,CASSRGVVGGYGYTF
TRBV19,TRBJ1-2,NA,TRBD1,TGTGCCAGCATTAACGCAGGGGGAGCTGGCTACACCTTC,CASINAGGAGYTF
TRBV28,TRBJ1-2,NA,NA,TGTGCCGCCTATTCGGGGGTAGGCTATGGCTACACCTTC,CAAYSGVGYGYTF
TRBV27,TRBJ2-1,NA,TRBD1,TGTGCCAGCAGCCCAGGGGGCCGACTGGGAAATGAGCAGTTCTTC,CASSPGGRLGNEQFF
TRBV14,TRBJ2-3,NA,TRBD1,TGTGCCAGCAGCCAACCGACCCCCGGGACAGTGGGCACAGATACGCAGTATTTT,CASSQPTPGTVGTDTQYF
TRBV5-1,TRBJ2-1,once,TRBD2,TGCGCCAGCAGCCCGACTAGCGGTAACAATGAGCAGTTCTTC,CASSPTSGNNEQFF
TRBV28,TRBJ2-3,NA,NA,TGTGCCAGCAGGCGACCGCCGTCAGATACGCAGTATTTT,CASRRPPSDTQYF
TRBV6-6,TRBJ1-2,NA,NA,TGTGCCAGCAGACCCTTGGGGGGTAACTATGGCTACACCTTC,CASRPLGGNYGYTF
TRBV6-1,TRBJ1-3,NA,NA,TGTGCCAGCATGAACAGGGAAGCAAACACCATATATTTT,CASMNREANTIYF
TRBV5-1,TRBJ2-7,NA,NA,TGCGCCAGCAGCTCTACTGCTAGCCGAACTTCCTACGAGCAGTACTTC,CASSSTASRTSYEQYF
TRBV21-1,TRBJ1-4,NA,NA,TGTGCCAGCAGCAAAATCTCTAGAGGGGGTCAGGCGAACGAAAAACTGTTTTTT,CASSKISRGGQANEKLFF
TRBV6-1,TRBJ1-6,NA,NA,TGTGCCAGCAGTAAGGATTCACCCCTCCACTTT,CASSKDSPLHF
TRBV5-1,TRBJ2-3,once,NA,TGCGCCAGCAGCAAAATCGCCGGCGAAGATACGCAGTATTTT,CASSKIAGEDTQYF
TRBV5-1,TRBJ2-7,NA,NA,TGCGCCAGCAGCTTGGTCAACAAAGATAGCTACGAGCAGTACTTC,CASSLVNKDSYEQYF
TRBV5-1,TRBJ2-7,NA,NA,TGCGCCAGCAGCTTGTTTCGCTCCTACGAGCAGTACTTC,CASSLFRSYEQYF
TRBV9,TRBJ2-5,NA,NA,TGTGCCAGCACCCCAATGGGGGAGACCCAGTACTTC,CASTPMGETQYF
TRBV5-1,TRBJ2-7,once,NA,TGCGCCAGCAGCTTGACCGGGAACTCCTACGAGCAGTACTTC,CASSLTGNSYEQYF
TRBV30,TRBJ2-3,NA,TRBD2,TGTGCCTGGAGAGTACAGGGACTAGCTACAGATACGCAGTATTTT,CAWRVQGLATDTQYF
TRBV7-6,TRBJ2-5,few,TRBD2,TGTGCCAGCAGTCTCCTGGCGGGAGGGGCAGAGACCCAGTACTTC,CASSLLAGGAETQYF
TRBV13,TRBJ2-5,NA,NA,TGTGCCAGCAGCCTCGGAGGGACCCAGTACTTC,CASSLGGTQYF
TRBV5-1,TRBJ2-7,once,NA,TGCGCCAGCAGCTGGGGGGTGGGATCCTACGAGCAGTACTTC,CASSWGVGSYEQYF
TRBV7-7,TRBJ2-3,NA,NA,TGTGCTAGCAGCTTATTCGCTGGCTCGGATACGCAGTATTTT,CASSLFAGSDTQYF
TRBV6-1,TRBJ2-7,NA,NA,TGTGCCAGCGGGGGGATCTTGCGGTCCTACGAGCAGTACTTC,CASGGILRSYEQYF
TRBV7-6,TRBJ1-4,NA,NA,TGTGCCAGCACCCAGAGGGGCGGCCTGGGGGTAGCTAATGAAAAACTGTTTTTT,CASTQRGGLGVANEKLFF
TRBV6-1,TRBJ2-7,NA,NA,TGTGCCAGCAGTGTAGGGGTTACCTACGAGCAGTACTTC,CASSVGVTYEQYF
TRBV10-3,TRBJ1-2,NA,NA,TGTGCCATCAGTGTACGGACGGCGAGTGACTATGGCTACACCTTC,CAISVRTASDYGYTF
TRBV2,TRBJ1-4,once,TRBD1,TGTGCCAGCAGTGAAGATGGGACAGATAATGAAAAACTGTTTTTT,CASSEDGTDNEKLFF
TRBV10-2,TRBJ2-7,NA,NA,TGCGCCAGCAGTGAGATATCAGGGTCGGGCGAGCAGTACTTC,CASSEISGSGEQYF
TRBV7-8,TRBJ1-1,NA,NA,TGTGCCAGCAGCTTAGATCGGAACACTGAAGCTTTCTTT,CASSLDRNTEAFF
TRBV7-9,TRBJ2-1,NA,TRBD1,TGTGCCAGCAGCTCCCCGCGACAGGGGGTAGGTTACAATGAGCAGTTCTTC,CASSSPRQGVGYNEQFF
TRBV7-6,TRBJ1-4,NA,TRBD1,TGTGCCAGCAGCACCCGGGTAGGGGGCTATGAAAAACTGTTTTTT,CASSTRVGGYEKLFF
TRBV6-5,TRBJ2-4,few,NA,TGTGCCAGCAGGGCCCTGACCGCTACCCCCATTCAGTACTTC,CASRALTATPIQYF
TRBV5-1,TRBJ2-3,once,NA,TGCGCCAGCAGCTTGGCCGAGAGCACAGATACGCAGTATTTT,CASSLAESTDTQYF
TRBV2,TRBJ1-4,NA,NA,TGTGCCAGCAGTGTCCGGGGGGGTCGTGAAAAACTGTTTTTT,CASSVRGGREKLFF
TRBV19,TRBJ2-2,once,NA,TGTGCCAGCACAGGAACGAACACCGGGGAGCTGTTTTTT,CASTGTNTGELFF
TRBV2,TRBJ1-5,NA,NA,TGTGCCAGCAGTATTAGTCAGCCCCAGCATTTT,CASSISQPQHF
TRBV10-3,TRBJ1-2,NA,NA,TGTGCCATCAGTGAAAAAGTTACAGGGCAGGATGGCTACACCTTC,CAISEKVTGQDGYTF
TRBV10-3,TRBJ2-1,NA,TRBD2,TGTGCCAGCGCGCTAGCGGGGGGTAGGGGCAATGAGCAGTTCTTC,CASALAGGRGNEQFF
TRBV6-5,TRBJ2-1,few,NA,TGTGCCAGCAGACAATACAATGAGCAGTTCTTC,CASRQYNEQFF
TRBV5-1,TRBJ1-3,NA,NA,TGCGCCAGCAGCCGGGATAACTCTGGAAACACCATATATTTT,CASSRDNSGNTIYF
TRBV7-2,TRBJ2-2,NA,NA,TGTGCCAGCAGCTTAAGAAGAACCGGGGAGCTGTTTTTT,CASSLRRTGELFF
TRBV5-1,TRBJ2-1,NA,NA,TGCGCCAGCAGCTGGGCAACCTCCTACAATGAGCAGTTCTTC,CASSWATSYNEQFF
TRBV2,TRBJ2-7,NA,NA,TGTGCCAGCAGGGCAGTGGGGCGGCCCTCCTACGAGCAGTACTTC,CASRAVGRPSYEQYF
TRBV29-1,TRBJ1-2,NA,NA,TGCAGCGTGACAGAAAACTATGGCTACACCTTC,CSVTENYGYTF
TRBV7-9,TRBJ2-7,NA,NA,TGTGCCAGCAGCGCAGGGTTGAGGGAGCAGTACTTC,CASSAGLREQYF
TRBV18,TRBJ1-1,medium-sized,NA,TGTGCCAGCTCACCGGGACCCAATACTGAAGCTTTCTTT,CASSPGPNTEAFF
TRBV5-1,TRBJ1-1,NA,NA,TGCGCCAGCAGCTTGGGACCCGGGGGTGAAGCTTTCTTT,CASSLGPGGEAFF
TRBV21-1,TRBJ2-1,NA,NA,TGTGCCAGCAGCCCGTCGGCTAGCGGGAGGTCGAATGAGCAGTTCTTC,CASSPSASGRSNEQFF
TRBV6-5,TRBJ1-2,NA,TRBD1,TGTGCCAGCAGTTTACAGGGACAGTATGGCTACACCTTC,CASSLQGQYGYTF
TRBV5-1,TRBJ2-7,once,TRBD2,TGCGCCAGCAGGTCGGCGGGAGCTGGGGAGCAGTACTTC,CASRSAGAGEQYF
TRBV14,TRBJ1-1,NA,NA,TGTGCCAGCAGCCAAAGGGGGACAAACACTGAAGCTTTCTTT,CASSQRGTNTEAFF
TRBV4-1,TRBJ1-5,NA,NA,TGCGCCAGCAGCCAAGATGGCCAGGGTTATCAGCCCCAGCATTTT,CASSQDGQGYQPQHF
TRBV10-3,TRBJ1-1,NA,NA,TGTGCCACGGCCCGGGGGACGAACACTGAAGCTTTCTTT,CATARGTNTEAFF
TRBV9,TRBJ2-7,NA,NA,TGTGCCAGCAGCGTAGCTACTTTCTCCTACGAGCAGTACTTC,CASSVATFSYEQYF